A selection of T cell receptor beta chains follows, all from one sample in a study of Ad26.COV2.S vaccination and SARS-CoV-2 variants. The method was immunoSEQ multiplex PCR; TCRdb's version includes in-frame clones alone and lacks a portion of them. The repertoire has roughly 700,000 clones, approximately 88% of them found once; the top ten carry nearly 1.5%. The sequencing used peripheral blood, collected in a trial of Ad26.COV2.S vaccine versus placebo. The receptors originated from a person aged 18-65 years who received the Ad26.COV2.S COVID-19 vaccine or a placebo. Each CDR3 is given with its conserved first and last residue. D genes are given only for firm matches. Where a row states a size, it is once, few, many or the class of an expanded clone; other rows omit it.

abundance	d_gene	v_gene	j_gene	CDR3aa	CDR3nt
.	.	TRBV11-3	TRBJ2-1	CASSLEGGDNEQFF	TGTGCCAGCAGCTTAGAGGGCGGGGACAATGAGCAGTTCTTC
.	.	TRBV30	TRBJ2-3	CAWIPGTDTQYF	TGTGCCTGGATCCCGGGCACAGATACGCAGTATTTT
.	.	TRBV5-6	TRBJ2-7	CASSLTAGGEQYF	TGTGCCAGCAGCTTAACCGCAGGCGGCGAGCAGTACTTC
.	.	TRBV6-6	TRBJ1-5	CASSYEQGRWQPQHF	TGTGCCAGCAGTTACGAGCAGGGCAGATGGCAGCCCCAGCATTTT
.	.	TRBV12-5	TRBJ2-3	CASGFISPGGLLDTQYF	TGTGCTAGTGGTTTCATCTCGCCCGGGGGCCTTCTTGATACGCAGTATTTT
.	.	TRBV4-1	TRBJ2-1	CASSQDPSVEREQFF	TGCGCCAGCAGCCAAGATCCTAGCGTCGAACGTGAGCAGTTCTTC
.	TRBD1	TRBV7-9	TRBJ2-7	CASRYDRAHEQYF	TGTGCCAGCAGATATGACAGGGCCCACGAGCAGTACTTC
.	TRBD1	TRBV6-5	TRBJ2-7	CASSYSRQGASEQYF	TGTGCCAGCAGTTACTCGAGGCAGGGGGCCTCCGAGCAGTACTTC
.	.	TRBV24-1	TRBJ2-2	CATSEPSLATNTGELFF	TGTGCCACCAGTGAGCCCTCCTTGGCCACGAACACCGGGGAGCTGTTTTTT
few	.	TRBV10-3	TRBJ2-1	CAISEISPYNEQFF	TGTGCCATCAGTGAAATCTCCCCCTACAATGAGCAGTTCTTC
.	TRBD1	TRBV19	TRBJ2-2	CASRSRHGQGNTGELFF	TGTGCCAGCCGCTCAAGACATGGACAGGGAAACACCGGGGAGCTGTTTTTT
.	.	TRBV7-3	TRBJ2-2	CASSLTGTTNTGELFF	TGTGCCAGCAGCCTCACCGGGACGACGAACACCGGGGAGCTGTTTTTT
.	.	TRBV5-1	TRBJ2-3	CASSLRELDTQYF	TGCGCCAGCAGCTTGAGGGAGTTAGATACGCAGTATTTT
.	TRBD2	TRBV10-1	TRBJ2-7	CASSLSGTSAYEQYF	TGCGCCAGCAGTCTCTCCGGGACTAGCGCCTACGAGCAGTACTTC
.	.	TRBV6-6	TRBJ1-5	CASSYEGSRQPQHF	TGTGCCAGCAGTTACGAGGGATCGCGGCAGCCCCAGCATTTT
.	.	TRBV27	TRBJ1-2	CASSSRSPTGYGYTF	TGTGCCAGCAGTTCGCGGTCGCCGACAGGTTATGGCTACACCTTC
.	TRBD1	TRBV4-3	TRBJ2-3	CASSQGQGPDTQYF	TGCGCCAGCTCCCAGGGACAGGGCCCAGATACGCAGTATTTT
.	TRBD1	TRBV5-4	TRBJ1-4	CASSSDRGTNEKLFF	TGTGCCAGCAGCTCGGACAGGGGAACTAATGAAAAACTGTTTTTT
.	.	TRBV7-9	TRBJ1-4	CASSYTGIVGEKLFF	TGTGCCAGCAGCTACACGGGAATAGTAGGGGAAAAACTGTTTTTT
.	TRBD1	TRBV7-8	TRBJ2-5	CASSFGQGRETQYF	TGTGCCAGCAGCTTTGGACAGGGACGGGAGACCCAGTACTTC
.	.	TRBV19	TRBJ2-1	CASMIDRAGNNEQFF	TGTGCCAGTATGATCGACAGGGCGGGGAACAATGAGCAGTTCTTC
.	TRBD1	TRBV6-6	TRBJ1-2	CASSYWDRGQGGYTF	TGTGCCAGCAGTTACTGGGACAGGGGGCAGGGTGGCTACACCTTC
.	.	TRBV5-1	TRBJ2-2	CASSLGENTGELFF	TGCGCCAGCAGCTTGGGGGAGAACACCGGGGAGCTGTTTTTT
.	TRBD2	TRBV6-2/TRBV6-3	TRBJ2-5	CASSEGLEETQYF	TGTGCCAGCAGTGAGGGACTAGAAGAAACCCAGTACTTC
.	TRBD2	TRBV4-3	TRBJ2-2	CASSPRPSGGAVGELFF	TGCGCCAGCAGCCCGAGACCTAGCGGGGGGGCAGTCGGGGAGCTGTTTTTT
.	.	TRBV4-2	TRBJ2-1	CASSQRDGFYNEQFF	TGTGCCAGCAGCCAACGGGACGGCTTCTACAATGAGCAGTTCTTC
.	.	TRBV12-3/TRBV12-4	TRBJ2-4	CASRRNIQYF	TGTGCCAGCAGGCGAAACATTCAGTACTTC
.	TRBD1	TRBV28	TRBJ2-7	CASTSGQGYEQYF	TGTGCCAGCACCTCGGGACAGGGCTACGAGCAGTACTTC
once	TRBD1	TRBV14	TRBJ1-1	CASSPPLTGRMNTEAFF	TGTGCCAGCAGCCCTCCTCTGACAGGGAGGATGAACACTGAAGCTTTCTTT
once	.	TRBV5-4	TRBJ2-7	CASSLGRTAYEQYF	TGTGCCAGCAGCTTGGGACGGACAGCCTACGAGCAGTACTTC
once	.	TRBV6-1	TRBJ2-1	CASSEQGGYNEQFF	TGTGCCAGCAGTGAACAGGGGGGTTACAATGAGCAGTTCTTC
.	.	TRBV29-1	TRBJ1-1	CSVEGRGRNTEAFF	TGCAGCGTTGAAGGGCGGGGGAGGAACACTGAAGCTTTCTTT
.	.	TRBV4-1	TRBJ2-6	CASTSNPSGANVLTF	TGCGCCAGCACCTCAAACCCCTCTGGGGCCAACGTCCTGACTTTC
.	TRBD1	TRBV7-9	TRBJ1-5	CASSTGDQPQHF	TGTGCCAGCAGCACAGGGGATCAGCCCCAGCATTTT
.	.	TRBV3-1/TRBV3-2	TRBJ2-7	CASSQDLRSGEQYF	TGTGCCAGCAGCCAAGACCTTCGGAGCGGGGAGCAGTACTTC
.	TRBD2	TRBV11-1	TRBJ2-3	CASSFGSGGGDTQYF	TGTGCCAGCAGCTTCGGTAGCGGGGGAGGTGATACGCAGTATTTT
.	TRBD1	TRBV5-1	TRBJ2-7	CASSLVTGAYEQYF	TGCGCCAGCAGCTTGGTAACAGGGGCCTACGAGCAGTACTTC
.	.	TRBV7-2	TRBJ1-1	CASSLDEGWNEAFF	TGTGCCAGCAGCTTAGATGAGGGGTGGAATGAAGCTTTCTTT
.	TRBD1	TRBV11-2	TRBJ2-2	CASSTRIGQGKVNTGELFF	TGTGCCAGCAGCACCAGGATCGGACAGGGTAAAGTCAACACCGGGGAGCTGTTTTTT
.	.	TRBV10-3	TRBJ2-3	CAISGQEIRTDTQYF	TGTGCCATCAGTGGCCAGGAAATCCGCACAGATACGCAGTATTTT
.	.	TRBV30	TRBJ2-7	CAWRGTYPDYEQYF	TGTGCCTGGAGAGGAACCTACCCAGACTACGAGCAGTACTTC
.	.	TRBV6-1	TRBJ2-7	CASSEAPATYEQYF	TGTGCCAGCAGTGAGGCCCCGGCGACCTACGAGCAGTACTTC
.	.	TRBV6-5	TRBJ2-7	CASSYTATGYEQYF	TGTGCCAGCAGTTACACGGCGACAGGCTACGAGCAGTACTTC
once	.	TRBV5-3	TRBJ1-1	CARTAGWNTEAFF	TGTGCCAGAACCGCTGGGTGGAACACTGAAGCTTTCTTT
.	TRBD1	TRBV5-1	TRBJ2-2	CASSPTGLDTGELFF	TGCGCCAGCAGCCCGACAGGGCTGGACACCGGGGAGCTGTTTTTT
.	.	TRBV19	TRBJ2-2	CATSWGRTPNTGELFF	TGTGCCACCTCCTGGGGCAGGACCCCGAACACCGGGGAGCTGTTTTTT
.	TRBD1	TRBV29-1	TRBJ1-2	CSVVGTGGAGGYTF	TGCAGCGTTGTCGGGACAGGGGGCGCGGGAGGCTACACCTTC
few	.	TRBV13	TRBJ2-7	CASSPRSLVYEQYF	TGTGCCAGCAGTCCGAGGTCTCTGGTCTACGAGCAGTACTTC
.	.	TRBV4-3	TRBJ2-5	CASSPRTEQETQYF	TGCGCCAGCAGCCCCCGGACTGAACAAGAGACCCAGTACTTC
once	.	TRBV4-2	TRBJ2-2	CASSQTGTTNTGELFF	TGTGCCAGCAGCCAAACCGGGACCACGAACACCGGGGAGCTGTTTTTT
.	.	TRBV6-5	TRBJ2-7	CASSYSGVSSYEQYF	TGTGCCAGCAGTTACAGCGGAGTTAGCTCCTACGAGCAGTACTTC